The 15 T cell receptor beta chains below were found in one sample sequenced in a study of cytomegalovirus exposure and HLA in healthy donors. PCR employed 60 Vbeta and 13 Jbeta primers. TCRdb's copy holds only in-frame clones and misses some; the assay was immunoSEQ multiplex PCR. The table shows 150,000 to 200,000 clones, with around 80% occurring only once. What was sequenced was PBMCs. The receptors come from a man aged 30-40 years in good health and CMV-seropositive.

The chain joins TRBV6-4 to TRBJ2-3, with 8 bases matching TRBD1. CDR1 is MRHNA, CDR2 SNTAGT, per germline. The V and J ends lost 2 bases and 2 bases, in that order; junction bases with no gene match: 3. CDR3 length: 15 residues. The CDR3 region is CASSDTGQATDTQYF. The CDR3 region has the DNA TGTGCCAGCAGTGACACGGGACAGGCCACAGATACGCAGTATTTT.

The CDR3 DNA is TGTGCCAGCAGCCTACTTGATCCTTTCCGGGAGACCCAGTACTTC. Amino acid sequence: CASSLLDPFRETQYF. The rearrangement links TRBV7-2 to TRBJ2-5; D is unclear. V lost 5 bases to trimming and J lost 5 bases, with 18 bases between them. This CDR3 is 15 amino acids long. The germline gives CDR1 SGHTA, CDR2 FQGNSA.

This clone was counted a single time. The J gene is TRBJ2-1, the V gene TRBV7-9, with TRBD1 identical over 8 bases. From germline, CDR1 is SEHNR and CDR2 FQNEAQ (reference sequence). The length of the CDR3 is 17 residues. After removal of 1 base from V and 2 bases from J, the junction contained 7 bases not matched to a gene. The CDR3 nucleotides are TGTGCCAGCAGCTTAGGGTGGACAGGGCTTACCTACAATGAGCAGTTCTTC. Encoded protein: CASSLGWTGLTYNEQFF.

The chain carries TRBV28 and TRBJ2-3; possible D gene TRBD1, 6 bases. V gave up 5 bases and J gave up 2 bases, with 11 bases separating them. Germline-derived CDR1 and CDR2 are MDHEN and SYDVKM. This CDR3 is built from 14 residues. CDR3: CASSRQVSTDTQYF. The DNA of the CDR3 is TGTGCCAGCAGTCGACAGGTTTCCACAGATACGCAGTATTTT.

This chain links TRBV28 with TRBJ1-1; TRBD1 agrees at 9 bases. This CDR3 region has 14 residues. CDR1 is MDHEN and CDR2 is SYDVKM in the germline V gene. Germline trimming cut 5 bases from V and 5 bases from J; bases unmatched to any gene: 6. CDR3 coding DNA: TGTGCCAGCAGTCGGGACAGGGAACGGACTGAAGCTTTCTTT. It codes for CASSRDRERTEAFF. Filled out from reference TRBV28 and TRBJ1-1, the complete variable domain reads DVKVTQSSRYLVKRTGEKVFLECVQDMDHENMFWYRQDPGLGLRLIYFSYDVKMKEKGDIPEGYSVSREKKERFSLILESASTNQTSMYLCASSRDRERTEAFFGQGTRLTVV.

This rearrangement joins TRBV28 to TRBJ1-2, with a weak D call TRBD1 (6 bases). The germline gives CDR1 MDHEN, CDR2 SYDVKM. Trimming shortened V by 11 bases and J by 8 bases, and 21 bases separated the two germline ends. The CDR3 totals 13 residues. The CDR3 loop reads CAGSTGPLDGYTF. As DNA, the CDR3 is TGTGCCGGTTCGACAGGCCCTCTCGACGGCTACACCTTC.

The chain links TRBV27 to TRBJ2-1, with TRBD2 matching over 13 bases. The CDR3 runs to 18 residues. Germline trimming cut 5 bases from V and 2 bases from J; bases unmatched to any gene: 9. The germline gives CDR1 MNHEY, CDR2 SMNVEV (reference sequence). The CDR3 sequence is CASSPRTSGRGTYNEQFF. The CDR3 DNA reads TGTGCCAGCAGTCCCAGGACTAGCGGGAGAGGGACCTACAATGAGCAGTTCTTC.

This clone was counted only a few times. This chain links TRBV7-2 with TRBJ2-1; D is possibly TRBD2 (6 bases). Trimming left V 1 base short and J 1 base short, with 11 bases between. This CDR3 is built from 16 residues. The germline CDR1 and CDR2 sequences are SGHTA and FQGNSA. This CDR3 is CASSLVIGTSYNEQFF. The CDR3 coding sequence is TGTGCCAGCAGCTTAGTAATCGGGACTTCCTACAATGAGCAGTTCTTC.

In DNA form, the CDR3 reads TGTGCCAGCAGCGCAGTTCGGGGATACGAGCAGTACTTC. This codes for CASSAVRGYEQYF. The chain recombines TRBV7-2 with TRBJ2-7, with D maybe TRBD2 (5 bases). Per germline, CDR1 SGHTA and CDR2 FQGNSA. Between the trimmed V and J ends, which lost 5 bases and 4 bases, there was a span of 12 bases. The CDR3 has 13 amino acids.

The chain couples TRBV5-1 to TRBJ2-2; TRBD1 agrees at 7 bases. The CDR3 extends over 16 amino acids. The V and J ends lost 3 bases and 0 bases, in that order; junction bases with no gene match: 5. CDR1 and CDR2 from the germline V gene are SGHRS and YFSETQ. CDR3 sequence reads: CASSSTGTANTGELFF. The CDR3 DNA reads as TGCGCCAGCAGCTCAACCGGGACAGCGAACACCGGGGAGCTGTTTTTT.

This chain links TRBV5-4 with TRBJ2-1; 7 bases match TRBD1. CDR1 is SGHNT and CDR2 is YYREEE in the germline V gene (reference sequence). The CDR3 consists of 13 residues. V shed 0 bases and J 6 bases; nucleotides not matched to a gene: 0. CDR3 in DNA: TGTGCCAGCAGCTTGGACAGGGGCAATGAGCAGTTCTTC. This codes for CASSLDRGNEQFF. The whole variable domain, remainder taken from reference TRBV5-4 and TRBJ2-1, is ETGVTQSPTHLIKTRGQQVTLRCSSQSGHNTVSWYQQALGQGPQFIFQYYREEENGRGNFPPRFSGLQFPNYSSELNVNALELDDSALYLCASSLDRGNEQFFGPGTRLTVL.

The chain joins TRBV5-1 to TRBJ2-1; 7 bases align to TRBD1. This CDR3 region has 14 residues. Germline CDR1 SGHRS, CDR2 YFSETQ. Trimming removed 3 bases from V and 4 bases from J; junction bases left unmatched: 4. CDR3 sequence: CASSSGQEYNEQFF. As DNA, the CDR3 is TGCGCCAGCAGCTCCGGACAGGAGTACAATGAGCAGTTCTTC.

The CDR3 DNA follows: TGTGCCAGCAGCGTAGTTCAGGGGTCCGGGGCCAACGTCCTGACTTTC. Amino acids: CASSVVQGSGANVLTF. This chain links TRBV7-9 with TRBJ2-6, with D possibly matching TRBD1 (6 bases). Between the trimmed V and J ends, which lost 5 bases and 4 bases, there was a span of 15 bases. The length of the CDR3 is 16 residues. The V gene's germline CDR1 is SEHNR and CDR2 FQNEAQ (reference sequence).

The genes are TRBV6-5 and TRBJ1-1; maybe TRBD1 (6 bases). Germline CDR1 is MNHEY and CDR2 is SVGAGI. CDR3 length: 14 amino acids. V gave up 0 bases and J gave up 3 bases, with 8 bases separating them. This CDR3 reads CASSYSAGDTEAFF. CDR3 DNA: TGTGCCAGCAGTTACTCGGCAGGGGACACTGAAGCTTTCTTT.

The rearrangement joins TRBV28 to TRBJ1-4, with D unclear. The V end was cut by 7 bases, the J end by 8 bases, with 14 bases between. CDR3 length equals 13 residues. CDR1 is MDHEN, CDR2 SYDVKM, per germline. CDR3 bases: TGTGCCAGCACTAAGATGGGCCGGGAAAAACTGTTTTTT. Translating it yields CASTKMGREKLFF.